The clone carrying this T cell receptor beta chain was counted many times. One entry per CDR3 protein, called by TCRdb with MiXCR from the 5' RACE reads. The sample includes about 570,000 distinct CDR3 sequences, 9.6% of them seen just once. The source of the sample is a study of identical twins. Trimming cost V 10 bases and J 2 bases, with 16 bases left between them. The CDR3 is made up of 14 amino acids. The same data also contributed to another study, on yellow fever vaccine responses in identical twins.

The sequencing input was PBMCs. V gene TRBV12-3 or TRBV12-4 combines with J gene TRBJ2-3; D possibly corresponds to TRBD2 (5 bases). The sequence was collected from a woman under 30 in good health. CDR3 bases: TGTGCCACAACTAACGGGGAGAACACAGATACGCAGTATTTT. Translated, it gives CATTNGENTDTQYF.